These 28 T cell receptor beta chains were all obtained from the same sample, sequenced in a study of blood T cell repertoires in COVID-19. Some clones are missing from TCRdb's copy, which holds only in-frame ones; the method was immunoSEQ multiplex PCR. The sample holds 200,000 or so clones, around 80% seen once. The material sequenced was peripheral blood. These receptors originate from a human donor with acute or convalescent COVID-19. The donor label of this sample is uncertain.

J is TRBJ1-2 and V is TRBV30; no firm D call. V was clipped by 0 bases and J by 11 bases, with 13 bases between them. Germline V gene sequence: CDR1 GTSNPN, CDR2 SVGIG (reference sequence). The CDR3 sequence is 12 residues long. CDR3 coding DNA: TGTGCCTGGAGTGTTTTAGCTGGTCGGTACACCTTC. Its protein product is CAWSVLAGRYTF.

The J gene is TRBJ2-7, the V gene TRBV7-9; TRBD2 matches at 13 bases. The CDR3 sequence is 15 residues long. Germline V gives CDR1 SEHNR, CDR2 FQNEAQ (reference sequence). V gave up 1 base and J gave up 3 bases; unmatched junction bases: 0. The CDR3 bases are TGTGCCAGCAGCTTAGGGACTAGCGGGGGCTACGAGCAGTACTTC. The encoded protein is CASSLGTSGGYEQYF.

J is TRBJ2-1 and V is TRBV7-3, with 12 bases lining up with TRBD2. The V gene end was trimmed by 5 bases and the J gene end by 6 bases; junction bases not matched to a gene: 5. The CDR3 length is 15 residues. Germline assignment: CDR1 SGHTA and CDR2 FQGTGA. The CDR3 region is CASSVTSGSFNEQFF. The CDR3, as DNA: TGTGCCAGCAGCGTGACTAGCGGGAGCTTCAATGAGCAGTTCTTC. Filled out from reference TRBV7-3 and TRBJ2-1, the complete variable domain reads GAGVSQTPSNKVTEKGKYVELRCDPISGHTALYWYRQSLGQGPEFLIYFQGTGAADDSGLPNDRFFAVRPEGSVSTLKIQRTERGDSAVYLCASSVTSGSFNEQFFGPGTRLTVL.

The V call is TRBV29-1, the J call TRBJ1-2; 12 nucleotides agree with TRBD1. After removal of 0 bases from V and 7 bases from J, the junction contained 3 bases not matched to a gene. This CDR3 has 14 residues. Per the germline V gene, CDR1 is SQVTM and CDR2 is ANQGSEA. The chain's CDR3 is CSVEEGQGARGYTF. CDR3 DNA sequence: TGCAGCGTTGAAGAGGGACAGGGGGCCCGTGGCTACACCTTC.

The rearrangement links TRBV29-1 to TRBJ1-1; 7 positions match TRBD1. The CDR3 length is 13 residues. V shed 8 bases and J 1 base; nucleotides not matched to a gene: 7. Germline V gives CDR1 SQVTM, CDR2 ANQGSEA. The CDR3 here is CSILTGSNTEAFF. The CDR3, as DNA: TGCAGCATATTGACAGGGTCGAACACTGAAGCTTTCTTT.

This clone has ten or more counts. For the CDR3, the DNA is TGCAGCGTCTCGGAGGGGACAGGGAACACTGAAGCTTTCTTT. It is translated as CSVSEGTGNTEAFF. The chain carries TRBV29-1 and TRBJ1-1; 8 nucleotides line up with TRBD1. V gave up 6 bases and J gave up 1 base; unmatched junction bases: 7. Germline lookup yields CDR1 SQVTM and CDR2 ANQGSEA. The CDR3 spans 14 residues.

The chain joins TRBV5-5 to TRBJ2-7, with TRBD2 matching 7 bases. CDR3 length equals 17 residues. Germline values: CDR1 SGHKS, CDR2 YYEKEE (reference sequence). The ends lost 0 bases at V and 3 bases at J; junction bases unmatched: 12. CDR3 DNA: TGTGCCAGCAGCTTGGCGTGGACTAGTCGCGGCGGCTACGAGCAGTACTTC. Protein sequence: CASSLAWTSRGGYEQYF. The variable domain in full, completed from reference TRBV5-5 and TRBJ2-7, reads DAGVTQSPTHLIKTRGQQVTLRCSPISGHKSVSWYQQVLGQGPQFIFQYYEKEERGRGNFPDRFSARQFPNYSSELNVNALLLGDSALYLCASSLAWTSRGGYEQYFGPGTRLTVT.

The CDR3 nucleotides are TGTGCCAGCAGTTTTGACAGGGCCAACGTCCTGACTTTC. Protein sequence: CASSFDRANVLTF. The J gene is TRBJ2-6, the V gene TRBV12-3 or TRBV12-4; D is ambiguous. Trimming stripped 3 bases from V and 5 bases from J, with 5 bases between. CDR3 length equals 13 residues.

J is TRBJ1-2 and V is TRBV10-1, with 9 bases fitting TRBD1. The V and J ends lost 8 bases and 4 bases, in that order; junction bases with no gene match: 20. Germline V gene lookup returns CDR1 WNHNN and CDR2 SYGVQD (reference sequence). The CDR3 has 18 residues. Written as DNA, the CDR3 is TGCGCCAGCGGCCCTTCTCGGACAGGGGCGCCTGAAATCTATGGCTACACCTTC. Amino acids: CASGPSRTGAPEIYGYTF.

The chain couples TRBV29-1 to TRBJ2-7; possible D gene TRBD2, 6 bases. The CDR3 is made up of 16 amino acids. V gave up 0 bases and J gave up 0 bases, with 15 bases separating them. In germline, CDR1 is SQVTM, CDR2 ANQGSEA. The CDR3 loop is CSVEDPEGLSSYEQYF. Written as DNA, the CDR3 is TGCAGCGTTGAAGACCCTGAGGGACTCAGCTCCTACGAGCAGTACTTC.

The CDR3: CASSLGQGLVYF. The CDR3 DNA follows: TGTGCCAGCAGCCTGGGACAGGGGTTGGTGTACTTC. The chain carries TRBV3-1 (or the pseudogene TRBV3-2) and TRBJ2-7; 10 nucleotides match TRBD1. The junction had 6 bases not matched to a gene; V was cut back by 4 bases and J by 12 bases. Germline lookup yields CDR1 LGHDT and CDR2 YNNKEL (reference sequence). The CDR3 contains 12 residues.

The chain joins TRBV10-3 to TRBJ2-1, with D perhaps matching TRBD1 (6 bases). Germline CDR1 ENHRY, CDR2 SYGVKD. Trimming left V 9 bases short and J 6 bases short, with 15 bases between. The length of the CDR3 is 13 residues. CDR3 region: CAMGRKGGNEQFF. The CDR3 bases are TGTGCCATGGGTAGAAAAGGGGGCAATGAGCAGTTCTTC.

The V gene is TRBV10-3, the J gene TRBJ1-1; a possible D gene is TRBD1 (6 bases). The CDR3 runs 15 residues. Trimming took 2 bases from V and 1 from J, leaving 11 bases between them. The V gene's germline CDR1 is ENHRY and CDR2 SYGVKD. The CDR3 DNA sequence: TGTGCCATCAGTGAGCCCGTAGGGGGGAACACTGAAGCTTTCTTT. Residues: CAISEPVGGNTEAFF.

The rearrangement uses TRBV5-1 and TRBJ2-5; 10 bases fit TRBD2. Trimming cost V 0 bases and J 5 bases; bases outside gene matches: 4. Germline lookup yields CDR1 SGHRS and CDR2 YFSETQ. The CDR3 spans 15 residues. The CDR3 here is CASSLVAGGGETQYF. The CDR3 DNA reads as TGCGCCAGCAGCTTGGTAGCGGGAGGTGGCGAGACCCAGTACTTC.

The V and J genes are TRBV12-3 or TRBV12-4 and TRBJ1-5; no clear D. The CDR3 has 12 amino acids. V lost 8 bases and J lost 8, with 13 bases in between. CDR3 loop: CASGSPPEPQHF. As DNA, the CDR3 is TGTGCCAGCGGCTCCCCACCAGAGCCCCAGCATTTT.

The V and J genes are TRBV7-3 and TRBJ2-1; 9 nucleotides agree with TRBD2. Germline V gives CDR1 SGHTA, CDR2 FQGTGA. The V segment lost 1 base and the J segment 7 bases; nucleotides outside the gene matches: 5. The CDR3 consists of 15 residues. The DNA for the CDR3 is TGTGCCAGCAGCTTAATGGCGGGAGGGAGGAATGAGCAGTTCTTC. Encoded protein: CASSLMAGGRNEQFF.

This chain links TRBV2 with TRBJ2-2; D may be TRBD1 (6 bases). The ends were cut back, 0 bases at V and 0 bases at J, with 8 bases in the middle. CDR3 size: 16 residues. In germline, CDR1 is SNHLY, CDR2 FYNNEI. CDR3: CASSEAAGANTGELFF. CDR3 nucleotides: TGTGCCAGCAGTGAAGCTGCAGGGGCGAACACCGGGGAGCTGTTTTTT.

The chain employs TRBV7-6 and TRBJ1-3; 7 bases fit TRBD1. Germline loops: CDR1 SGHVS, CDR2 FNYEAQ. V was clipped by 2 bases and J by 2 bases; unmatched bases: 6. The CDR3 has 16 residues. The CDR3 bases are TGTGCCAGCAGCTTAAGAAGCCAGGGGGCTGGAAACACCATATATTTT. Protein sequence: CASSLRSQGAGNTIYF.

CDR3 sequence (DNA): TGTGCCAGCAGCCACATAGCGGGAGCTCAATACAATGAGCAGTTCTTC. Amino acid sequence: CASSHIAGAQYNEQFF. The rearrangement joins TRBV4-2 to TRBJ2-1; 9 bases fit TRBD2. Germline trimming cut 3 bases from V and 4 bases from J; bases unmatched to any gene: 7. Germline V gene sequence: CDR1 LGHNA, CDR2 YNFKEQ. CDR3 size: 16 residues.

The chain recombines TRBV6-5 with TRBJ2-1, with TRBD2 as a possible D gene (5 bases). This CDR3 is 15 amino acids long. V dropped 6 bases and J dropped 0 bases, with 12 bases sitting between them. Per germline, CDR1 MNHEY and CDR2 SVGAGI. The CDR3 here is CASSTSGDSYNEQFF. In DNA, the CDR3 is TGTGCCAGCAGCACTAGTGGGGACTCCTACAATGAGCAGTTCTTC.

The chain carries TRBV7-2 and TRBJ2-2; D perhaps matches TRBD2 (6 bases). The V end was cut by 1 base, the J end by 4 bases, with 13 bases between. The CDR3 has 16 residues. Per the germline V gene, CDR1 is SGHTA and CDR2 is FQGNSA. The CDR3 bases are TGTGCCAGCAGCTTAGGGGCGGGATGGGTCACCGGGGAGCTGTTTTTT. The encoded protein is CASSLGAGWVTGELFF.

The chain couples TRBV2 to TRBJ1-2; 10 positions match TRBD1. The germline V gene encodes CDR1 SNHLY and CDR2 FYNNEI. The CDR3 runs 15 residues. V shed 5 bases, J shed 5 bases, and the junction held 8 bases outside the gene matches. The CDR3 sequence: CASSSPGQGLYGYTF. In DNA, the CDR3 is TGTGCCAGCAGTTCTCCGGGACAGGGGTTATATGGCTACACCTTC. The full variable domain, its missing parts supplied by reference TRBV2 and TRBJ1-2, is EPEVTQTPSHQVTQMGQEVILRCVPISNHLYFYWYRQILGQKVEFLVSFYNNEISEKSEIFDDQFSVERPDGSNFTLKIRSTKLEDSAMYFCASSSPGQGLYGYTFGSGTRLTVV.

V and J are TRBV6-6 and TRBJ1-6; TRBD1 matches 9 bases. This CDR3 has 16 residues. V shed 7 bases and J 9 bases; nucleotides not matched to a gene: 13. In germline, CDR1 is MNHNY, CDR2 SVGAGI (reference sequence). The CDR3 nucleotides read TGTGCCAGCACCTCGGACCGGGACAGGGTGGCTTCACCCCTCCACTTT. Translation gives CASTSDRDRVASPLHF.

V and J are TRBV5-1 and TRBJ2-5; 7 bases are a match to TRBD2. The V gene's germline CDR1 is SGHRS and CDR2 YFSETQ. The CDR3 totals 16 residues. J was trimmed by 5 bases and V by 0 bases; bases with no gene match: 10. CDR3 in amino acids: CASSLGVGGSVETQYF. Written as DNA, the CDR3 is TGCGCCAGCAGCTTGGGCGTGGGAGGGTCCGTGGAGACCCAGTACTTC.

As DNA, the CDR3 is TGTGCCAGCAGTGAAACCGGGATTGGATCACCCCTCCACTTT. It specifies CASSETGIGSPLHF. The chain combines TRBV2 with TRBJ1-6; D uncertain. The CDR3 spans 14 residues. The V and J ends lost 2 bases and 10 bases respectively, with 12 bases between them. Germline CDR1 SNHLY, CDR2 FYNNEI.

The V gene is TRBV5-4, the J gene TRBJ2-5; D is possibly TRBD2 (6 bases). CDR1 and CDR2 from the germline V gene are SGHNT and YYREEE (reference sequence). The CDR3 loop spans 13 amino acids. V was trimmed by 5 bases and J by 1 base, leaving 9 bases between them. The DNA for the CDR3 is TGTGCCAGCAGAGGAGGGCCCCAAGAGACCCAGTACTTC. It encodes CASRGGPQETQYF.

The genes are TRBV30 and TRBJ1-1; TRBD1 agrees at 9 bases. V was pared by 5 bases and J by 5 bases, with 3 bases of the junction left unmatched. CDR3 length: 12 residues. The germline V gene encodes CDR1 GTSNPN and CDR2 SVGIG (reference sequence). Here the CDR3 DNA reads TGTGCCTGGGACAGGGGGAAAACTGAAGCTTTCTTT. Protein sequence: CAWDRGKTEAFF.

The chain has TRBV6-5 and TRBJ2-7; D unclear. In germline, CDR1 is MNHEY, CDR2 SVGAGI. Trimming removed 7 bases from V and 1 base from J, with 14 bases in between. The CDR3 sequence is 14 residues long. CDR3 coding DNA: TGTGCCAGCATACCGTCCTTACTTTCCTACGAGCAGTACTTC. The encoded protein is CASIPSLLSYEQYF.